This TCR beta chain was found in a study of shared clonotypes between healthy human individuals. Across the study: Samples came from a couple of female and a few male donors aged 18 to 49.

Profiled with immunoSEQ multiplex PCR; TCRdb holds only in-frame clones, not every one. The sample shows 650,000 to 750,000 clones, roughly 70% of them seen only once. The sample taken for sequencing was memory CD4+ T cells sorted from blood. Subset indicated: CD45RA-negative fraction. This clonotype originated in a woman aged 25-40 years in good health.

CDR3 DNA sequence: TGTGCCAGCTCACAACTAGCGGGAGAGTATACGCAGTATTTT. It yields the protein CASSQLAGEYTQYF. The chain joins TRBV18 to TRBJ2-3, with 11 bases aligning to TRBD2. This CDR3 contains 14 residues. Germline-derived CDR1 and CDR2 are KGHSH and LQKENI. Losses at the gene ends were 4 bases for V and 7 bases for J; bases not matched to a gene: 4.